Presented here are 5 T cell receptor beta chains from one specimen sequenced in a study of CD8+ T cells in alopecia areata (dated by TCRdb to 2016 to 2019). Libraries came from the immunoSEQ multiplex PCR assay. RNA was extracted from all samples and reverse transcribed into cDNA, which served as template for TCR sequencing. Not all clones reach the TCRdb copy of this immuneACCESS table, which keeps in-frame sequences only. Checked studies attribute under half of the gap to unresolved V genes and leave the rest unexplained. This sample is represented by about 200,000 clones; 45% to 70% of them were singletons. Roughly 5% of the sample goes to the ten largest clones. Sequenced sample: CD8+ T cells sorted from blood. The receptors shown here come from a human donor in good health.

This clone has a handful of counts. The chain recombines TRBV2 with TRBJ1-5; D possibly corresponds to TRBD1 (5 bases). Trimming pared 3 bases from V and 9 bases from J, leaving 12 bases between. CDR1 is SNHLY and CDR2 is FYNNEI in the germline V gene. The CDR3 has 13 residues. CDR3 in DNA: TGTGCCAGCAGTGATCAGGGTGAGAGGCCCCAGCATTTT. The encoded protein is CASSDQGERPQHF.

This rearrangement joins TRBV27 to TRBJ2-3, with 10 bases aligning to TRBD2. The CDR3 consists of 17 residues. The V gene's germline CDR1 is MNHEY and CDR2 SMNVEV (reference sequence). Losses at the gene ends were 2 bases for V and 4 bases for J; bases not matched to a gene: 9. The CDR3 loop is CASSLLFASGGPDTQYF. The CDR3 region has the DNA TGTGCCAGCAGTTTACTTTTTGCTAGCGGGGGTCCAGATACGCAGTATTTT.

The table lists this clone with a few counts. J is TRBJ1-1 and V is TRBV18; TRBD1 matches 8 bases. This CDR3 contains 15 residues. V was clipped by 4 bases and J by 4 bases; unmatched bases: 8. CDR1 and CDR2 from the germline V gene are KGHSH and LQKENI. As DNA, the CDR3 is TGTGCCAGCTCACAACCAGGGGGCGCGGGCACTGAAGCTTTCTTT. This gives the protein CASSQPGGAGTEAFF.

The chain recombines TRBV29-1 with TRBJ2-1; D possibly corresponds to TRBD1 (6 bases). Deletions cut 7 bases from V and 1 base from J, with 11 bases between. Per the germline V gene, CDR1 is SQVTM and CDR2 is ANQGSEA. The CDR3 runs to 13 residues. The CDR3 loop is CSAVGGSYNEQFF. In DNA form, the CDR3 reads TGCAGCGCCGTAGGGGGATCCTACAATGAGCAGTTCTTC.

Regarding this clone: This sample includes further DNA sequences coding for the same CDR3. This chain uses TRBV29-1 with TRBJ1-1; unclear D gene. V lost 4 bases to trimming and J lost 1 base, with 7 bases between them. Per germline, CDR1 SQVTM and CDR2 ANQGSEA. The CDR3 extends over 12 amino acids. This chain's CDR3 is CSVVGGNTEAFF. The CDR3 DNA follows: TGCAGCGTTGTCGGCGGGAACACTGAAGCTTTCTTT.